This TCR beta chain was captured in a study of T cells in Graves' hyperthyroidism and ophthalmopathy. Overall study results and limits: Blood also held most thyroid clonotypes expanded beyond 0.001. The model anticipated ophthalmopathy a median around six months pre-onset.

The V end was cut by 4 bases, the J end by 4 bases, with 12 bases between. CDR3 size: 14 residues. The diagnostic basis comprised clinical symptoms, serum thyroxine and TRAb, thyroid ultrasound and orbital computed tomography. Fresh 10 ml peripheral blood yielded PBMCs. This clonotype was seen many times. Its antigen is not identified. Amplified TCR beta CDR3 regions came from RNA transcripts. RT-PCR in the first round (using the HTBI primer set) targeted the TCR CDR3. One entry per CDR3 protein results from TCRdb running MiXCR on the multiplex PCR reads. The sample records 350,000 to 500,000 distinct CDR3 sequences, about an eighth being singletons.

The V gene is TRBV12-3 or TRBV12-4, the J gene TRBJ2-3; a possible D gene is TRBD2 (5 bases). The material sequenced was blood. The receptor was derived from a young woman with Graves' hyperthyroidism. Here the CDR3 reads CASSSERASDTQYF. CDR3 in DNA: TGTGCCAGCAGTTCAGAGAGGGCCTCAGATACGCAGTATTTT.